These 25 T cell receptor beta chains were all obtained from the same sample, sequenced in a study of OX40 agonist ivuxolimab in advanced cancers. TCRdb keeps only in-frame clones here, not all; method: immunoSEQ multiplex PCR. Among approximately 14,000 clones, 60% to 85% were seen once, and the ten largest hold approximately 16%. The source was CD4+ or CD8+ T cells sorted from blood, collected in a trial of the OX40 agonist ivuxolimab. Source of these receptors: an adult with an advanced solid tumor such as melanoma, head and neck, liver or kidney cancer.

This clone was seen a few times. CDR3: CASGLGTEAFF. CDR3 coding DNA: TGTGCTAGTGGTTTAGGTACTGAAGCTTTCTTT. The gene calls are TRBV12-5 and TRBJ1-1; D gene unclear. The V end was cut by 3 bases, the J end by 5 bases, with 4 bases between. Per germline, CDR1 LGHNT and CDR2 FRNRAP. This CDR3 contains 11 residues.

This chain links TRBV27 with TRBJ1-2; 10 bases line up with TRBD1. Germline values: CDR1 MNHEY, CDR2 SMNVEV (reference sequence). The CDR3 totals 13 residues. V dropped 7 bases and J dropped 7; count of bases not matched to a gene: 6. The chain's CDR3 is CASTTGTGAGYTF. The CDR3, as DNA: TGTGCCAGCACGACCGGGACAGGGGCTGGCTACACCTTC.

The chain carries TRBV7-6 and TRBJ2-7; either TRBD1 or TRBD2 may supply D (6 bases each). With 5 bases removed from V and 4 bases from J, the gap between germline ends came to 18 bases. The V gene's germline CDR1 is SGHVS and CDR2 FNYEAQ. The CDR3 runs to 15 residues. The CDR3 is CASSPRGQGRYEQYF. CDR3 sequence (DNA): TGTGCCAGCAGCCCCCGGGGGCAGGGTCGGTACGAGCAGTACTTC.

The chain employs TRBV12-5 and TRBJ1-5, with D unclear. This CDR3 is built from 16 residues. The V end was cut by 3 bases, the J end by 1 base, with 13 bases between. Germline-derived CDR1 and CDR2 are LGHNT and FRNRAP. CDR3 DNA: TGTGCTAGTGGTTTTGAACCTCGAAGAAGCAATCAGCCCCAGCATTTT. This gives the protein CASGFEPRRSNQPQHF.

The rearrangement links TRBV9 to TRBJ2-3; 12 bases are a match to TRBD2. J lost 8 bases, V lost 2 bases, and 9 bases had no gene match. Germline assignment: CDR1 SGDLS and CDR2 YYNGEE. The CDR3 has 16 amino acids. The CDR3 DNA reads as TGTGCCAGCAGCGTCGAGACCCGGACTAGCGGGGCTACGCAGTATTTT. Its translation is CASSVETRTSGATQYF.

This chain connects TRBV5-1 to TRBJ2-7; D not certain. Trimming stripped 6 bases from V and 4 bases from J, with 20 bases between. Germline values: CDR1 SGHRS, CDR2 YFSETQ. The CDR3 runs 15 residues. Here the CDR3 reads CASKQLGFGVYEQYF. CDR3 DNA: TGCGCCAGCAAGCAGCTTGGCTTTGGAGTTTACGAGCAGTACTTC. Full variable domain (missing parts from reference TRBV5-1 and TRBJ2-7): KAGVTQTPRYLIKTRGQQVTLSCSPISGHRSVSWYQQTPGQGLQFLFEYFSETQRNKGNFPGRFSGRQFSNSRSEMNVSTLELGDSALYLCASKQLGFGVYEQYFGPGTRLTVT.

The CDR3 sequence: CASSVGFALNTEAFF. CDR3 DNA: TGTGCCAGCAGCGTAGGGTTTGCCTTGAACACTGAAGCTTTCTTT. The V and J genes are TRBV9 and TRBJ1-1, with D unclear. This CDR3 comprises 15 residues. V was clipped by 0 bases and J by 0 bases, with 9 bases between them. The germline CDR1 and CDR2 sequences are SGDLS and YYNGEE. The whole variable domain, remainder taken from reference TRBV9 and TRBJ1-1, is DSGVTQTPKHLITATGQRVTLRCSPRSGDLSVYWYQQSLDQGLQFLIQYYNGEERAKGNILERFSAQQFPDLHSELNLSSLELGDSALYFCASSVGFALNTEAFFGQGTRLTVV.

The sample holds a few counts of this clone. The V call is TRBV18, the J call TRBJ1-3; 10 bases are shared with TRBD1. This CDR3 contains 21 residues. V trimming: 6 bases; J trimming: 0 bases; junction bases outside the gene matches: 20. The V gene's germline CDR1 is KGHSH and CDR2 LQKENI. The CDR3 reads CASSPGPFGTGDNVSGNTIYF. The DNA for the CDR3 is TGTGCCAGCTCCCCAGGCCCTTTCGGGACAGGGGATAACGTCTCTGGAAACACCATATATTTT.

CDR3 nucleotides: TGTGCCAGCAGCTACTCCGGCGAGCAGTACTTC. This gives the protein CASSYSGEQYF. This chain connects TRBV5-4 to TRBJ2-7, with D unresolved. Trimming pared 3 bases from V and 6 bases from J, leaving 7 bases between. The CDR3 loop spans 11 amino acids. Germline CDR1 SGHNT, CDR2 YYREEE (reference sequence).

The chain combines TRBV11-2 with TRBJ2-7, with D perhaps matching TRBD1 (6 bases). This CDR3 contains 16 residues. The V end was cut by 2 bases, the J end by 2 bases, with 16 bases between. CDR1 SGHAT and CDR2 FQNNGV come from the germline V gene. CDR3 coding DNA: TGTGCCAGCAGCTTACGGTTGGACAGCGTCACCTACGAGCAGTACTTC. Protein sequence: CASSLRLDSVTYEQYF.

This clone is deemed large. The CDR3 loop reads CASSPRGQPYGYTF. The CDR3 nucleotides are TGTGCCAGCAGCCCCCGGGGACAGCCTTATGGCTACACCTTC. The chain joins TRBV7-9 to TRBJ1-2, with 7 bases aligning to TRBD1. The CDR3 loop spans 14 amino acids. Germline loops: CDR1 SEHNR, CDR2 FQNEAQ (reference sequence). V shed 5 bases and J 5 bases; nucleotides not matched to a gene: 8. The full variable domain, its missing parts supplied by reference TRBV7-9 and TRBJ1-2, is DTGVSQNPRHKITKRGQNVTFRCDPISEHNRLYWYRQTLGQGPEFLTYFQNEAQLEKSRLLSDRFSAERPKGSFSTLEIQRTEQGDSAMYLCASSPRGQPYGYTFGSGTRLTVV.

The chain couples TRBV6-1 to TRBJ2-7; D is perhaps TRBD2 (6 bases). The CDR3 has 11 amino acids. The germline V gene encodes CDR1 MNHNS and CDR2 SASEGT. Trimming left V 5 bases short and J 8 bases short, with 10 bases between. CDR3 sequence (DNA): TGTGCCAGCAGTTACGGGGGAAAGCAGTACTTC. Translating gives CASSYGGKQYF.

This clone came up a few times. The V and J genes are TRBV6-5 and TRBJ2-5; perhaps TRBD2 as D (5 bases). Germline V gene sequence: CDR1 MNHEY, CDR2 SVGAGI. This CDR3 has 14 residues. The V gene lost 4 bases and the J gene lost 5 bases, with 14 bases spanning the gap. CDR3 region: CASSLRLSAETQYF. The DNA for the CDR3 is TGTGCCAGCAGTTTGAGACTATCTGCGGAGACCCAGTACTTC.

This chain uses TRBV28 with TRBJ2-7; TRBD2 agrees at 7 bases. The germline gives CDR1 MDHEN, CDR2 SYDVKM. The CDR3 length is 15 residues. Trimming took 7 bases from V and 3 from J; bases not matched to a gene: 12. The CDR3 protein is CASTPAGPGIYEQYF. The DNA for the CDR3 is TGTGCCAGCACCCCAGCGGGGCCAGGGATCTACGAGCAGTACTTC.

The chain carries TRBV29-1 and TRBJ2-7; no reliable D call. The germline V and J ends were trimmed by 7 bases and 3 bases, with 10 bases remaining between them. CDR1 is SQVTM, CDR2 ANQGSEA, per germline. The CDR3 covers 11 residues. CDR3 in DNA: TGCAGCGCCTTCCTGGACTACGAGCAGTACTTC. Protein product: CSAFLDYEQYF.

The V call is TRBV6-5, the J call TRBJ1-1; no clear D gene. V lost 8 bases, J lost 11 bases, and 18 bases lay in between. The V gene's germline CDR1 is MNHEY and CDR2 SVGAGI. The CDR3 runs 12 residues. CDR3 DNA: TGTGCCAGCGGCCTGGACTGGGGAAGGGCTTTCTTT. This gives the protein CASGLDWGRAFF.

This chain uses TRBV4-3 with TRBJ2-7; a weak D match, TRBD1 (5 bases). CDR3 size: 13 residues. Germline CDR1 and CDR2: LGHNA and YSLEER. Between the trimmed V and J ends, which lost 1 base and 6 bases, there was a span of 10 bases. The CDR3 loop reads CASSQGGGSEQYF. CDR3 DNA sequence: TGCGCCAGCAGCCAAGGGGGCGGTAGCGAGCAGTACTTC.

J is TRBJ2-2 and V is TRBV7-2, with D maybe TRBD1 (5 bases). This CDR3 comprises 16 residues. Trimming took 5 bases from V and 2 from J, leaving 15 bases between them. The V gene's germline CDR1 is SGHTA and CDR2 FQGNSA. The CDR3 loop is CASSTRQKFNTGELFF. The CDR3 DNA is TGTGCCAGCAGCACGCGACAGAAATTCAACACCGGGGAGCTGTTTTTT. Drawing the rest from reference TRBV7-2 and TRBJ2-2, the complete variable domain is GAGVSQSPSNKVTEKGKDVELRCDPISGHTALYWYRQSLGQGLEFLIYFQGNSAPDKSGLPSDRFSAERTGGSVSTLTIQRTQQEDSAVYLCASSTRQKFNTGELFFGEGSRLTVL.

This clone was picked up one time. This chain connects TRBV11-2 to TRBJ2-5; 7 bases align to TRBD2. V shed 0 bases and J 3 bases; nucleotides not matched to a gene: 7. The germline V gene has CDR1 SGHAT and CDR2 FQNNGV. The CDR3 length is 16 residues. The CDR3 DNA reads as TGTGCCAGCAGCTTAGAGCTGGGGGGGAACGAAGAGACCCAGTACTTC. This codes for CASSLELGGNEETQYF.

This chain joins TRBV7-9 and TRBJ2-2; TRBD2 matches at 7 bases. Germline V lookup: CDR1 SEHNR, CDR2 FQNEAQ (reference sequence). CDR3 length: 15 residues. V lost 5 bases and J lost 4; bases outside the gene matches: 7. The CDR3 here is CASSPSGAITGELFF. The CDR3 DNA sequence: TGTGCCAGCAGCCCCAGCGGGGCAATCACCGGGGAGCTGTTTTTT.

The chain uses TRBV4-3 and TRBJ2-7; no clear D gene. This CDR3 comprises 13 residues. Germline-derived CDR1 and CDR2 are LGHNA and YSLEER. Trimming pared 1 base from V and 2 bases from J, leaving 6 bases between. CDR3 sequence: CASSQGRPYEQYF. CDR3 in DNA: TGCGCCAGCAGCCAAGGACGGCCCTACGAGCAGTACTTC.

This chain uses TRBV19 with TRBJ1-1, with 7 bases matching TRBD1. The V gene end was trimmed by 6 bases and the J gene end by 5 bases; junction bases not matched to a gene: 6. The CDR3 loop spans 13 amino acids. Germline V gives CDR1 LNHDA, CDR2 SQIVND (reference sequence). CDR3 amino acids: CASSETGRTEAFF. The CDR3, as DNA: TGTGCCAGTAGCGAGACAGGGAGGACTGAAGCTTTCTTT.

The J gene is TRBJ2-1, the V gene TRBV4-3; 8 bases map to TRBD2. Trimming at V came to 6 bases and at J to 8 bases, leaving 21 bases not matched to a gene. Germline V gene sequence: CDR1 LGHNA, CDR2 YSLEER. The CDR3 has 18 amino acids. The CDR3 loop reads CASSFAPGLVGGGDEQFF. CDR3 sequence (DNA): TGCGCCAGCAGTTTCGCTCCGGGACTAGTGGGGGGAGGGGATGAGCAGTTCTTC.

The CDR3 coding sequence is TGTGCCAGCAGTTTAAGAGCGGGGGAGCAGTTCTTC. As protein: CASSLRAGEQFF. The chain is built from TRBV27 and TRBJ2-1; 7 nucleotides align to TRBD2. The CDR3 spans 12 residues. V gave up 2 bases and J gave up 10 bases; unmatched junction bases: 2. Germline V gene sequence: CDR1 MNHEY, CDR2 SMNVEV (reference sequence).

The V call is TRBV5-6, the J call TRBJ2-2; 8 bases match TRBD2. The CDR3 is 15 amino acids. CDR1 is SGHDT and CDR2 is YYEEEE in the germline V gene. V lost 0 bases and J lost 7; bases outside the gene matches: 5. CDR3 loop: CASSLVGLGVGELFF. DNA for the CDR3: TGTGCCAGCAGCTTGGTGGGACTAGGGGTCGGGGAGCTGTTTTTT.